The clone carrying this T cell receptor beta chain was detected only once. Its antigen is not identified. A read error is possible here, since a much larger clone lies one base away. MiXCR was run by TCRdb on the 5' RACE reads, yielding one entry per CDR3 protein. The sample lists some 1,700,000 distinct CDR3 sequences, about 31% occurring once. All of the donors were Caucasians in good health. The sample comes from a study of identical twins. Study results and limitations: For zero-insertion analyses, partial confounding could come from invariant MAIT and iNKT cells.

Trimming left V 1 base short and J 7 bases short, with 14 bases between. The CDR3 length is 14 residues. This sequence joins TRBV12-3 or TRBV12-4 and TRBJ2-7; no reliable D call. This clonotype was sampled from a newborn girl in good health. The sample consisted of cord blood. The CDR3 loop reads CASSLVCLTNEQYF. The CDR3 DNA reads TGTGCCAGCAGTTTAGTATGCCTCACCAATGAGCAGTACTTC.